The source of this TCR beta chain is a study of CD8+ T cells in alopecia areata. Study context: Spontaneous alopecia affected the approximately 6-12-month-old C3H/HeJ graft donors, whose skin was transplanted to approximately 6-11-week-old female C3H/HeJ mice.

Extraction of RNA preceded its reverse transcription into cDNA, which served as the sequencing template. Sequencing used immunoSEQ multiplex PCR; TCRdb keeps in-frame clones, though not all of them. The repertoire has thousands of clones, none seen only once; the ten largest take around 9.9%. Documented time point: mouse skin 3 weeks after grafting. The length of the CDR3 is 14 residues. Trimming cost V 3 bases and J 3 bases; bases outside gene matches: 3. Germline V gene data show CDR1 as FNHDT and CDR2 as SITEND (reference sequence). This clone is labeled as medium-sized. Gene names and germline match the mouse. The CDR3 end lies 4 residues beyond the end of the read and is filled in from the germline J gene.

The chain couples TRBV19 to TRBJ2-1, with 7 bases that match TRBD2. This TCR was sampled from a C3H/HeJ mouse with alopecia areata. The MHC haplotype of this mouse line is H2-k. The specimen was skin, collected at week 3. CDR3 sequence: CASSRAGGYAEQFF. The CDR3 DNA, read in part, is TGTGCCAGCAGTAGGGCTGGGGGCTATGCT.